The source of this TCR beta chain is a study of blood T cells in healthy people across ages. CDR1 is DFQATT, CDR2 SNEGSKA, per germline (reference sequence). This CDR3 spans 15 amino acids. Trimming pared 0 bases from V and 4 bases from J, leaving 12 bases between. For the second PCR, which ran for roughly 6 to 11 cycles, a sample-barcoded 5' primer and a J-beta primer mix were used. TCRdb redid the calling of the 5' RACE reads with MiXCR, one entry per CDR3 protein. In the table there are about 670,000 distinct CDR3 sequences, over 40% of which are singletons. The genes are TRBV20-1 and TRBJ2-2; D possibly uses TRBD1 or TRBD2 (6 bases each). The sample comprised blood. This TCR was recovered from a man at least 80 years old in good health. In nucleotides, the CDR3 is TGCAGTGCTAGAGAACTAGGGGGAGGCACCGGGGAGCTGTTTTTT. It encodes CSARELGGGTGELFF.